These 27 T cell receptor beta chains were sequenced from one sample in a study of cytomegalovirus exposure and HLA in healthy donors. The PCR ran on 60 Vbeta and 13 Jbeta primers. Generated by immunoSEQ multiplex PCR, the TCRdb table keeps only in-frame clones and is missing some. The table includes around 110,000 clones, more than 70% detected once. The sequenced sample was PBMCs. The receptors come from a man aged 18 to 30 in good health and CMV-seronegative.

V is TRBV4-1 and J is TRBJ1-3, with D possibly matching TRBD1 (5 bases). This CDR3 comprises 14 residues. Germline-derived CDR1 and CDR2 are MGHRA and YSYEKL. Trimming took 4 bases from V and 0 from J, leaving 7 bases between them. The CDR3 region has the DNA TGCGCCAGCAGCCGGCAGGGCTCTGGAAACACCATATATTTT. As protein: CASSRQGSGNTIYF.

The chain recombines TRBV5-1 with TRBJ1-6; TRBD1 matches 7 bases. Germline V gene data show CDR1 as SGHRS and CDR2 as YFSETQ. The V gene end was trimmed by 2 bases and the J gene end by 6 bases; junction bases not matched to a gene: 2. The CDR3 is 14 residues long. The CDR3 DNA sequence: TGCGCCAGCAGCTTCGGACAGGTTAATTCACCCCTCCACTTT. Residues: CASSFGQVNSPLHF. Full variable domain (outside the CDR3, taken from reference TRBV5-1 and TRBJ1-6): KAGVTQTPRYLIKTRGQQVTLSCSPISGHRSVSWYQQTPGQGLQFLFEYFSETQRNKGNFPGRFSGRQFSNSRSEMNVSTLELGDSALYLCASSFGQVNSPLHFGNGTRLTVT.

Note on this clone: Because it lacks the conserved phenylalanine or tryptophan at the end, this CDR3 is likely a read error. This chain links TRBV7-8 with TRBJ2-7; TRBD1 is a possible D gene (6 bases). The germline V gene encodes CDR1 SGHVS and CDR2 FQNEAQ. This CDR3 has 12 amino acids. The germline V and J ends were trimmed by 5 bases and 4 bases, with 9 bases remaining between them. CDR3 coding DNA: TGTGCCAGCAGCCGAGGGGGATACGAGCAGTACCTC. It translates to CASSRGGYEQYL.

The rearrangement uses TRBV28 and TRBJ1-2, with D uncertain. V lost 4 bases, J lost 8 bases, and 14 bases lay in between. The V gene's germline CDR1 is MDHEN and CDR2 SYDVKM. The CDR3 covers 13 residues. The CDR3 spells CASSSERRRGYTF. CDR3 in DNA: TGTGCCAGCAGTTCTGAACGTAGGCGGGGCTACACCTTC.

This chain connects TRBV5-1 to TRBJ2-7; perhaps TRBD1 as D (5 bases). Trimming stripped 1 base from V and 3 bases from J, with 11 bases between. Germline V lookup: CDR1 SGHRS, CDR2 YFSETQ. The CDR3 extends over 14 amino acids. The CDR3 region is CASSLSQGGYEQYF. For the CDR3, the DNA is TGCGCCAGCAGCTTGAGTCAGGGTGGCTACGAGCAGTACTTC. Full variable domain (outside the CDR3, taken from reference TRBV5-1 and TRBJ2-7): KAGVTQTPRYLIKTRGQQVTLSCSPISGHRSVSWYQQTPGQGLQFLFEYFSETQRNKGNFPGRFSGRQFSNSRSEMNVSTLELGDSALYLCASSLSQGGYEQYFGPGTRLTVT.

The J gene is TRBJ1-1, the V gene TRBV11-2; 9 nucleotides match TRBD1. This CDR3 has 13 amino acids. The trim removed 7 bases at V and 5 bases at J, leaving 5 bases unmatched. The germline V gene has CDR1 SGHAT and CDR2 FQNNGV. DNA of the CDR3: TGTGCCAGCATTCGGGACAGGGAAACTGAAGCTTTCTTT. This sequence encodes CASIRDRETEAFF.

J is TRBJ2-7 and V is TRBV4-3; the match to TRBD2 covers 10 bases. The CDR3 totals 17 residues. Trimming removed 10 bases from V and 3 bases from J; junction bases left unmatched: 18. CDR1 is LGHNA, CDR2 YSLEER, per germline. CDR3: CATPSSGGFRNRYEQYF. The DNA of the CDR3 is TGCGCCACCCCGAGTAGCGGGGGGTTCCGCAACCGCTACGAGCAGTACTTC.

The rearrangement links TRBV14 to TRBJ2-1; 7 bases align to TRBD2. CDR1 and CDR2 from the germline V gene are SGHDN and FVKESK. V trimming: 6 bases; J trimming: 3 bases; junction bases outside the gene matches: 8. The CDR3 has 15 residues. CDR3 amino acids: CASRPTGGIYNEQFF. CDR3 bases: TGTGCCAGCAGACCCACGGGGGGAATCTACAATGAGCAGTTCTTC.

The chain joins TRBV19 to TRBJ1-2; D is ambiguous. Germline values: CDR1 LNHDA, CDR2 SQIVND (reference sequence). Trimming took 3 bases from V and 4 from J, leaving 15 bases between them. The CDR3 spans 15 residues. In nucleotides, the CDR3 is TGTGCCAGTAGTATGCCCGCGGTGACTAGCTATGGCTACACCTTC. Its protein product is CASSMPAVTSYGYTF.

The chain uses TRBV2 and TRBJ1-2; TRBD1 is a possible D gene (6 bases). The CDR3 has 13 amino acids. Germline assignment: CDR1 SNHLY and CDR2 FYNNEI. V gave up 4 bases and J gave up 7 bases, with 13 bases separating them. The DNA for the CDR3 is TGTGCCAGCAGTGCGGGCAGGGGTGGTGGCTACACCTTC. Protein product: CASSAGRGGGYTF.

The genes are TRBV29-1 and TRBJ1-6, with 8 bases matching TRBD1. From germline, CDR1 is SQVTM and CDR2 ANQGSEA. V gave up 2 bases and J gave up 5 bases; unmatched junction bases: 26. The CDR3 is made up of 22 amino acids. The CDR3 DNA is TGCAGCGTTGAATCCCGGGACAGGTATAGTGCACCTATGTTAACAAATAATTCACCCCTCCACTTT. Encoded protein: CSVESRDRYSAPMLTNNSPLHF.

This clone showed up just a few times. V usage is TRBV5-1 and J usage is TRBJ1-2; 8 nucleotides align to TRBD1. CDR3 length: 15 residues. J gave up 6 bases and V 0 bases, and 7 bases lay outside the gene matches. Germline CDR1 reads SGHRS; CDR2 reads YFSETQ. Written as DNA, the CDR3 is TGCGCCAGCAGCTTGGCCGGCAGGGGGCCGGATGGCTACACCTTC. It specifies CASSLAGRGPDGYTF.

Here the CDR3 reads CASVPGRRGNYGYTF. The CDR3 coding sequence is TGTGCCAGCGTCCCCGGACGACGGGGTAACTATGGCTACACCTTC. The chain recombines TRBV7-2 with TRBJ1-2; D ambiguous. This CDR3 is built from 15 residues. Looked up from germline, CDR1 is SGHTA and CDR2 is FQGNSA. V shed 8 bases and J shed 1 base, with 17 bases lying between them.

The genes are TRBV6-1 and TRBJ1-6, with D maybe TRBD1 (5 bases). The CDR3 spans 18 residues. Trimming took off 2 bases at V and 5 bases at J, with 19 bases between the two ends. Looked up from germline, CDR1 is MNHNS and CDR2 is SASEGT. CDR3 DNA sequence: TGTGCCAGCAGTGAAAAGGCCCCCGGGGGGACCAATAATTCACCCCTCCACTTT. It specifies CASSEKAPGGTNNSPLHF.

The rearrangement links TRBV7-9 to TRBJ2-1, with 7 bases fitting TRBD2. Germline V gene lookup returns CDR1 SEHNR and CDR2 FQNEAQ (reference sequence). The CDR3 length is 15 residues. V lost 4 bases to trimming and J lost 4 bases; unmatched junction nucleotides: 7. CDR3: CASSSEGLVYNEQFF. CDR3 nucleotide sequence: TGTGCCAGCAGCTCAGAAGGACTAGTTTACAATGAGCAGTTCTTC.

As DNA, the CDR3 is TGTGCCAGCAGTAAGGGGGACTCCTACAATGAGCAGTTCTTC. Translation: CASSKGDSYNEQFF. The chain joins TRBV7-9 to TRBJ2-1; weak D call: TRBD1 (6 bases). V lost 6 bases to trimming and J lost 0 bases, with 9 bases between them. The CDR3 length is 14 residues. Per the germline V gene, CDR1 is SEHNR and CDR2 is FQNEAQ (reference sequence).

The chain employs TRBV14 and TRBJ2-3, with D unclear. Per germline, CDR1 SGHDN and CDR2 FVKESK. V dropped 1 base and J dropped 6 bases, with 20 bases sitting between them. The CDR3 runs 17 residues. The CDR3: CASSQVPISAHPDTQYF. The CDR3 nucleotides read TGTGCCAGCAGCCAAGTTCCCATCAGCGCCCATCCGGATACGCAGTATTTT.

The V call is TRBV9, the J call TRBJ2-3; 7 bases agree with TRBD1. The CDR3 is 16 amino acids. Germline V lookup: CDR1 SGDLS, CDR2 YYNGEE. V was clipped by 4 bases and J by 2 bases; unmatched bases: 10. The DNA of the CDR3 is TGTGCCAGCAGCTCCCCAGGGGGTCTCCTCACAGATACGCAGTATTTT. The encoded protein is CASSSPGGLLTDTQYF.

In its sample, this clone was seen a few times. The V and J genes are TRBV6-6 and TRBJ1-4; D unclear. Looked up from germline, CDR1 is MNHNY and CDR2 is SVGAGI (reference sequence). V was cut by 6 bases and J by 4 bases, with 15 bases left in between. This CDR3 contains 15 residues. The CDR3 coding sequence is TGTGCCAGCAGCTCCCTATCCCATGGTAATGAAAAACTGTTTTTT. The encoded protein is CASSSLSHGNEKLFF.

The V call is TRBV19, the J call TRBJ2-2; no clear D gene. With 9 bases removed from V and 8 bases from J, the gap between germline ends came to 22 bases. From germline, CDR1 is LNHDA and CDR2 SQIVND (reference sequence). This CDR3 is built from 15 residues. The CDR3 here is CASTSNRLGEGELFF. The DNA of the CDR3 is TGTGCCAGCACTTCCAACCGCCTAGGCGAAGGGGAGCTGTTTTTT.

The chain is built from TRBV7-2 and TRBJ1-5; D is unresolved. Germline V lookup: CDR1 SGHTA, CDR2 FQGNSA. V was trimmed by 2 bases and J by 3 bases, leaving 5 bases between them. This CDR3 has 13 residues. The CDR3 sequence: CASSLLINQPQHF. The CDR3 DNA follows: TGTGCCAGCAGCTTACTAATCAATCAGCCCCAGCATTTT.

CDR3 in DNA: TGCCCTACCAAGCCGGGACAGGGGGGCATTCGTGAAGCTTTCTTT. Its translation: CPTKPGQGGIREAFF. The chain joins TRBV29-1 to TRBJ1-1, with 11 bases that match TRBD1. The CDR3 length is 15 residues. Per the germline V gene, CDR1 is SQVTM and CDR2 is ANQGSEA.

This chain links TRBV2 with TRBJ1-1; 11 nucleotides match TRBD1. The CDR3 extends over 13 amino acids. V was clipped by 6 bases and J by 5 bases; unmatched bases: 2. Per germline, CDR1 SNHLY and CDR2 FYNNEI. CDR3 residues: CASSGQGATEAFF. CDR3 nucleotides: TGTGCCAGCAGCGGACAGGGGGCGACTGAAGCTTTCTTT. The full variable domain, rest sourced from reference TRBV2 and TRBJ1-1, is EPEVTQTPSHQVTQMGQEVILRCVPISNHLYFYWYRQILGQKVEFLVSFYNNEISEKSEIFDDQFSVERPDGSNFTLKIRSTKLEDSAMYFCASSGQGATEAFFGQGTRLTVV.

The CDR3 DNA reads TGTGCCAGCTCACCAGACTCAGGGCGCTATGGCTACACCTTC. Translating gives CASSPDSGRYGYTF. The chain uses TRBV18 and TRBJ1-2; tentative D call: TRBD1 (5 bases). Germline values: CDR1 KGHSH, CDR2 LQKENI. The CDR3 has 14 amino acids. V shed 2 bases and J shed 4 bases, with 11 bases lying between them.

V and J are TRBV29-1 and TRBJ2-3; a possible D gene is TRBD2 (7 bases). Trimming removed 8 bases from V and 1 base from J, with 16 bases in between. Germline V gene sequence: CDR1 SQVTM, CDR2 ANQGSEA. This CDR3 region has 14 residues. CDR3 in amino acids: CSLGGGRGTDTQYF. CDR3 nucleotide sequence: TGCAGCTTGGGGGGGGGCAGGGGCACAGATACGCAGTATTTT.

V and J are TRBV19 and TRBJ2-7; a possible D gene is TRBD1 (6 bases). The CDR3 totals 13 residues. The ends were cut back, 5 bases at V and 7 bases at J, with 15 bases in the middle. The germline V gene encodes CDR1 LNHDA and CDR2 SQIVND (reference sequence). The CDR3 sequence is CASSEQGRREQYF. The CDR3 nucleotides read TGTGCCAGTAGTGAACAGGGCCGGCGAGAGCAGTACTTC. Supplemented by reference TRBV19 and TRBJ2-7, the full variable domain reads DGGITQSPKYLFRKEGQNVTLSCEQNLNHDAMYWYRQDPGQGLRLIYYSQIVNDFQKGDIAEGYSVSREKKESFPLTVTSAQKNPTAFYLCASSEQGRREQYFGPGTRLTVT.

The rearrangement joins TRBV1 to TRBJ2-3; the table assigns TRBD2, which was not confirmed against the DNA. TRBV1 is designated a pseudogene. This CDR3 has 11 amino acids. CDR3 protein: CGASSTDTQYF. CDR3 in DNA: TGCGGAGCTTCTAGCACAGATACGCAGTATTTT.